This TCR beta chain was sequenced in a study of T-cell reconstitution after alpha-beta-depleted transplantation in children. Preparing the TCRbeta library involved the use of unique molecular identifiers. TCRdb reprocessed the PCR reads via MiXCR and lists one record per CDR3 protein. The table shows approximately 640,000 distinct CDR3 sequences, with approximately 15% occurring only once. Germline values: CDR1 DFQATT, CDR2 SNEGSKA (reference sequence). Trimming cost V 4 bases and J 6 bases, with 15 bases left between them. This CDR3 spans 13 amino acids. This clonotype was observed many times. This receptor was obtained from a human donor who donated a stem cell graft to a child with acute myeloid leukemia. This chain connects TRBV20-1 to TRBJ1-2; the D gene is possibly TRBD1 (6 bases). The specimen comprised PBMCs from the stem cell graft donor, sampled from the stem cell graft. CDR3 nucleotides: TGCAGTGCTACCCGAGCGGGGGGCGATGGCTACACCTTC. Protein sequence: CSATRAGGDGYTF.